The source of this TCR beta chain is a study of T cells in Graves' hyperthyroidism and ophthalmopathy. Germline values: CDR1 MDHEN, CDR2 SYDVKM. V lost 7 bases to trimming and J lost 0 bases, with 6 bases between them. This CDR3 comprises 12 residues. This clonotype was detected ten times or more. The source material, RNA transcripts, was used to amplify TCR beta CDR3 regions. The TCR CDR3 first-round RT-PCR relied on the HTBI primer set. TCRdb called the multiplex PCR reads again in MiXCR, with one record for every CDR3 protein. The data hold hundreds of thousands of distinct CDR3 sequences, with approximately 15% observed a single time.

J is TRBJ1-2 and V is TRBV28, with D hard to call. Material: blood. The clonotype comes from a woman in her thirties or forties with Graves' ophthalmopathy. The CDR3 region is CASKQANYGYTF. The CDR3 DNA follows: TGTGCCAGCAAGCAAGCTAACTATGGCTACACCTTC.